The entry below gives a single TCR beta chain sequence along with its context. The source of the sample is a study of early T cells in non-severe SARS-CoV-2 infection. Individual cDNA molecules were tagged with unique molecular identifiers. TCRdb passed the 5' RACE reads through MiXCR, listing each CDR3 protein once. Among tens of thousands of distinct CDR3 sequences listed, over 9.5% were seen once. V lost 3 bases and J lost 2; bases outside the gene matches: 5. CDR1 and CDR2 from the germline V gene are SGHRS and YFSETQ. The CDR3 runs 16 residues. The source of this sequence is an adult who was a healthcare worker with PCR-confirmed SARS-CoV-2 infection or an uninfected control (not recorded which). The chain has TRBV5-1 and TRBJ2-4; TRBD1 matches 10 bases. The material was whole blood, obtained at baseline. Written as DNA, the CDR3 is TGCGCCAGCAGCTCGACAGGGGGCAAGTCCAAAAACATTCAGTACTTC. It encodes CASSSTGGKSKNIQYF.